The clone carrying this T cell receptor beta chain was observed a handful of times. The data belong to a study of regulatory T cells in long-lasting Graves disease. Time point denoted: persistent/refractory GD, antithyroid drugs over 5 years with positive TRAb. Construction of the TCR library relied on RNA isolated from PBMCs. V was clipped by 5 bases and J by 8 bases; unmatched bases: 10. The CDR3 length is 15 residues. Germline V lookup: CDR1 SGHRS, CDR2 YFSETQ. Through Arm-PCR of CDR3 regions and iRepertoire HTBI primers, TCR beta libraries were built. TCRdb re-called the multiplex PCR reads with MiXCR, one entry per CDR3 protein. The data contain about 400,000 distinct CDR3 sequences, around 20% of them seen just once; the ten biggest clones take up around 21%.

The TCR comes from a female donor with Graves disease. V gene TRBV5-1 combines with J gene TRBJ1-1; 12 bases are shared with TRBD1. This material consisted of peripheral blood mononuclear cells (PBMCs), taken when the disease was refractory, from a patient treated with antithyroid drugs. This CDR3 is CASRSTGTGGLEAFF. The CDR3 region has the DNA TGCGCCAGCAGGTCGACAGGGACAGGGGGCTTAGAAGCTTTCTTT.